The TCR beta chain under discussion was sequenced for a study of blood T cell repertoires in COVID-19 (TCRdb year 2020). Background for the entire study: The collaborator samples originated in the United States, Italy and Spain and spanned the acute and convalescent phases of COVID-19. The prospective study material was composed of cDNA or gDNA derived from T cells, B-cell-depleted T cells, or PBMCs. The dataset comprised deeply sampled blood TCRbeta repertoires from subjects exposed to, actively infected with, or recovered from COVID-19. The repertoires were released in a freely available public database intended as a resource for research on the immune response to SARS-CoV-2. Samples were obtained from the ongoing ImmuneRACE study (first 160 participants) and from about 1,300 subjects provided by 6 global collaborators. A de-identified subject ID, COVID-19 status, age in years and sex were almost always included in the sample metadata. Where available, HLA class I and class II types were taken from metadata supplied by the sample provider and were not determined by assay-based typing. Study-wide conclusions, independent of this receptor: Clinical and demographic metadata were provided uncurated, with the amount varying by source and participant.

The germline V gene (reference sequence) sets CDR1 to LGHDT and CDR2 to YNNKEL. V drops 0 bases and J drops 6 bases, leaving 14 bases in between. The CDR3 spans 15 residues, from the cysteine through the phenylalanine. Kept here is only the CDR3 DNA, which spans 45 bases and is read in frame from base 1. Collaborating institutions collected whole blood in K2EDTA tubes following their own protocols. Collaborator samples were shipped for TCRbeta analysis as frozen whole blood, isolated PBMCs, or DNA extracted from either sample type. The immunoSEQ Assay, a bias-controlled multiplex PCR, was used to amplify TCRbeta CDR3 regions from genomic DNA. Per the source publication's procedure: The number of nucleated cells in each sample was estimated from the amplification of reference gene primers within the assay. To quantify the absolute abundance of each unique TCRbeta CDR3 rearrangement, sequence reads were collapsed and filtered. For each sample, productive Simpson clonality was calculated as the square root of Simpson's diversity index across productive rearrangements. TCRdb stores this immuneACCESS table with in-frame sequences only. Part of the clones is absent; in the studies checked, under half of the shortfall reflects unresolved V genes, and no reason is known for the rest. D and trimming were read from the DNA, whereas the V and J calls and clone size are those reported in that table. The sample includes more than 110,000 clones, with about three quarters observed a single time. The ten largest clones take up 4.5% of the sample.

About this clone: Its cognate antigen has yet to be identified. No base quality information exists; no much larger clone differs at one position.

The V and J segments used are TRBV3-1 (or the pseudogene TRBV3-2) and TRBJ1-2, with a tentative D gene TRBD1 over 5 matching bases. The receptor was derived from an elderly woman with active or convalescent COVID-19. The sequenced sample was peripheral blood. The sequenced DNA is TGTGCCAGCAGCCAAGAATGGGGGGGAACTCATGGCTACACCTTC. Its protein is CASSQEWGGTHGYTF.